A selection of T cell receptor beta chains follows, all from one sample in a study of blood T cells in healthy people across ages. One entry per CDR3 protein, called by TCRdb with MiXCR from the 5' RACE reads. Among around 1.7 million distinct CDR3 sequences listed, roughly 27% were seen once. Material: blood. Receptor source: a woman in her 30s in good health. Both conserved end residues are trimmed from each CDR3. Clone sizes are given selectively: once, few, many, or a class where the clone is expanded.

V	J	size	CDR3
TRBV28	TRBJ2-7	few	ASRDGRPTYEQY
TRBV15	TRBJ1-6	.	ATSRQGWNSPLH
TRBV28	TRBJ2-7	.	ASSLSGTAADEQY
TRBV12-3/TRBV12-4	TRBJ2-7	many	ASSFFVLAAYEQY
TRBV6-4	TRBJ2-3	.	ASSADGVSVTDTQY
TRBV30	TRBJ1-4	.	AWSVGGPGSLF
TRBV10-3	TRBJ1-3	.	AISESKGQAGNTIY
TRBV30	.	once	AWRRTGLYEQY
TRBV10-3	TRBJ1-1	.	AISRTENTEAF
TRBV5-5	TRBJ2-3	few	ASSPQTSGGITQY
TRBV6-2/TRBV6-3	TRBJ2-1	.	ASRKVKNEQF
TRBV4-3	TRBJ2-7	.	ASSIWTGYEQY
TRBV6-1	TRBJ2-6	many	ASSEYRVTSGANVLT
TRBV24-1	TRBJ2-3	.	VTSVKSVPDTQY
TRBV20-1	TRBJ1-2	once	SARDGGGALGGYT
TRBV28	TRBJ1-6	.	AIKNLYSSPLH
TRBV11-2	TRBJ2-7	many	ASREAGQGARVQY
TRBV28	TRBJ2-7	.	ASSPRRGQGKYEQY
TRBV20-1	TRBJ2-3	.	SARDIQGRADTQY
TRBV20-1	TRBJ1-2	many	SATFSEGKYGYT
TRBV6-5	TRBJ1-1	.	TSSYSTGMNTEAF
TRBV10-3	TRBJ2-5	few	ATSLPLGETQY
TRBV12-3/TRBV12-4	TRBJ2-7	many	ASSFGGAAHEQY
TRBV12-3/TRBV12-4	TRBJ2-3	few	ASSLIAGTSATDTQY
TRBV28	TRBJ2-7	.	ASRPVRDTATYEQY
TRBV5-1	TRBJ2-1	few	ASSLVGGKNEQF
TRBV14	TRBJ2-6	few	ASSAQGGAGANVLT
TRBV4-2	TRBJ2-5	few	ASSQDLAGGAREETQY